Listed here is a single TCR beta chain. In the study's own analysis: Reference gene primer amplification yielded estimated nucleated cell counts. Repertoires were generated with immunoSEQ multiplex PCR, while TCRdb's copy carries only in-frame clones and drops some. V, J and clone size are taken as reported in that table, and D and trimming were inferred from the DNA itself. The sample consists of under 450,000 clones, roughly 92% of them appearing once. These data come from a study of blood T cell repertoires in COVID-19. Germline values: CDR1 MDHEN, CDR2 SYDVKM. The V end lost 7 bases, the J end lost 7 bases, and 11 bases lay between the germline ends. The length of the CDR3 is 12 residues.

Sample: PBMCs or T cells enriched from blood (not recorded which). The rearrangement uses TRBV28 and TRBJ1-5; no clear D. The TCR originated in a woman aged 40 to 50 who had been exposed to COVID-19. As DNA, the CDR3 is TGTGCCAGCATCAAAAAAAGCCAGCCCCAGCATTTT. This translates into CASIKKSQPQHF.